These 2 T cell receptor beta chains originate from one sample sequenced in a study of blood T cell repertoires in COVID-19. The method was immunoSEQ multiplex PCR; TCRdb's version includes in-frame clones alone and lacks a portion of them. The repertoire holds roughly 220,000 clones, almost 90% seen once, with under 15% in the top ten. The sequenced material came from PBMCs or T cells enriched from blood (not recorded which). These receptors were obtained from a woman in her forties or fifties with acute COVID-19.

This chain connects TRBV7-2 to TRBJ2-5, with 8 positions matching TRBD1. Germline V gene data show CDR1 as SGHTA and CDR2 as FQGNSA. J lost 5 bases, V lost 3 bases, and 20 bases had no gene match. The CDR3 is 19 residues long. CDR3 coding DNA: TGTGCCAGCAGCTTCCACCGACTTTCGGACAGGGCCCTAGGGGAGACCCAGTACTTC. Residues: CASSFHRLSDRALGETQYF.

V usage is TRBV5-4 and J usage is TRBJ2-1, with 7 nucleotides matching TRBD2. The CDR3 is made up of 15 amino acids. The germline V gene encodes CDR1 SGHNT and CDR2 YYREEE (reference sequence). The ends lost 2 bases at V and 9 bases at J; junction bases unmatched: 11. The CDR3 bases are TGTGCCAGCAGCTTTCCGCGGGAGAATCGCCGTGAGCAGTTCTTC. Translating it yields CASSFPRENRREQFF.